One and the same sample provided the 12 T cell receptor beta chains below, sequenced in a study of tumor-infiltrating lymphocytes in primary liver carcinoma. The study co-extracted DNA and RNA from 20-30 mg of unsorted bulk tissue. Starting material of 500 to 600 ng total RNA yielded TCR beta cDNA via a constant-region primer. For TCR beta, libraries were produced by three nested multiplex PCR rounds using slightly modified ARM-PCR. For around 11 cycles apiece, the opening two PCR rounds ran with TRBV1-TRBV30 forward primers and a C-beta reverse primer. TCRdb reprocessed the multiplex PCR reads via MiXCR and lists one record per CDR3 protein. Among approximately 110,000 distinct CDR3 sequences, 50% to 65% were seen once, and the ten largest hold 7% to 10%. The sequencing sample was made of liver tumor tissue from sampling region 1. As to subset: tumor region T1, superior pole. The receptor source for this set is an older woman with primary liver carcinoma and hepatitis B virus infection.

Comments on this clonotype: This CDR3 fails to terminate in the conserved phenylalanine or tryptophan, so it likely reflects a read error. V usage is TRBV11-2 and J usage is TRBJ2-1, with D tentatively TRBD2 (5 bases). V was pared by 2 bases and J by 9 bases, with 20 bases between. This CDR3 has 16 residues. CDR1 is SGHAT, CDR2 FQNNGV, per germline. The CDR3 spells CASSLFSSGSSSEQFS. CDR3 sequence (DNA): TGTGCCAGCAGCTTATTTTCTAGTGGGAGTTCCAGTGAGCAGTTCTCC.

This clonotype was counted many times. The genes are TRBV10-3 and TRBJ2-1; maybe TRBD2 (6 bases). The ends were cut back, 5 bases at V and 5 bases at J, with 16 bases in the middle. Germline assignment: CDR1 ENHRY and CDR2 SYGVKD. This CDR3 spans 15 amino acids. The chain's CDR3 is CAISTSRRDHNEQFF. The CDR3 DNA reads TGTGCCATCAGTACTAGCAGGAGGGATCACAATGAGCAGTTCTTC.

This clonotype has a count of ten or more. The J gene is TRBJ1-4, the V gene TRBV6-1; D unresolved. CDR1 is MNHNS and CDR2 is SASEGT in the germline V gene. The CDR3 consists of 17 residues. V lost 5 bases and J 0 bases, leaving 16 bases between the germline ends. CDR3 amino acids: CASSPSRRGTTNEKLFF. DNA of the CDR3: TGTGCCAGCAGTCCATCCCGCCGAGGGACAACTAATGAAAAACTGTTTTTT.

To note about this clonotype: Relative to the germline gene, one junction end is altered; a read error may explain this. CDR3 sequence: CAGSLDGNYGYTF. The CDR3 DNA reads TGTGCCGGCAGCTTGGACGGCAACTATGGCTACACCTTC. The V gene is TRBV11-2, the J gene TRBJ1-2, with D uncertain. This CDR3 region has 13 residues. Germline-derived CDR1 and CDR2 are SGHAT and FQNNGV.

The chain uses TRBV27 and TRBJ2-1; 10 bases map to TRBD2. Trimming removed 5 bases from V and 8 bases from J; junction bases left unmatched: 15. The germline gives CDR1 MNHEY, CDR2 SMNVEV (reference sequence). This CDR3 spans 17 amino acids. The CDR3 nucleotides read TGTGCCAGCAGTCCTCAGGGGACAGCGGGAGGGTTCCATGAGCAGTTCTTC. Translated, it gives CASSPQGTAGGFHEQFF.

Points on this clonotype: The junction shows a germline mismatch at one end, possibly a read error. The chain carries TRBV11-2 and TRBJ1-5; D remains unclear. The CDR3 contains 15 residues. Looked up from germline, CDR1 is SGHAT and CDR2 is FQNNGV. The DNA for the CDR3 is TGTACCAGCAGCTTAGACGGTATGAGCAATTGGCCCCAGCATTTT. Translating it yields CTSSLDGMSNWPQHF. Full variable domain (rest looked up from reference TRBV11-2 and TRBJ1-5): EAGVAQSPRYKIIEKRQSVAFWCNPISGHATLYWYQQILGQGPKLLIQFQNNGVVDDSQLPKDRFSAERLKGVDSTLKIQPAKLEDSAVYLCTSSLDGMSNWPQHFGDGTRLSIL.

The chain carries TRBV28 and TRBJ1-4; a weak D match, TRBD1 (5 bases). Germline V gives CDR1 MDHEN, CDR2 SYDVKM. The CDR3 length is 12 residues. Trimming pared 5 bases from V and 12 bases from J, leaving 13 bases between. DNA for the CDR3: TGTGCCAGCAGTGACCGGGGAGGGGAACTGTTTTTT. This translates into CASSDRGGELFF.

This clonotype was recorded a few times. This may arise from a read error, as a much more abundant clone is one base away. V is TRBV29-1 and J is TRBJ2-1; D is unclear. The CDR3 totals 11 residues. Germline loops: CDR1 SQVTM, CDR2 ANQGSEA. The CDR3 spells CSFGAYNEQSF. CDR3 DNA: TGCAGTTTCGGAGCCTACAATGAGCAGTCCTTC.

Concerning this clonotype: A much more abundant neighbour one base away suggests this may be a read error. The V and J genes are TRBV13 and TRBJ1-1; unclear D gene. CDR1 is PRHDT, CDR2 FYEKMQ, per germline (reference sequence). This CDR3 comprises 13 residues. The CDR3 spells CVSSLGSNTEAFF. The CDR3 bases are TGTGTCAGCAGCTTAGGCTCGAACACTGAAGCTTTCTTT.

This clonotype came up once. Mismatch with germline at one junction end may stem from a read error. The V gene is TRBV11-2, the J gene TRBJ2-7, with D perhaps matching TRBD1 (5 bases). Germline V lookup: CDR1 SGHAT, CDR2 FQNNGV. The CDR3 runs to 12 residues. The CDR3 here is CASSFSGNEQYF. CDR3 nucleotides: TGTGCCAGTAGCTTTTCAGGGAACGAGCAGTATTTC.

With respect to this clonotype: The junction shows a germline mismatch at one end, possibly a read error. The chain combines TRBV6-6 with TRBJ2-3, with 8 bases lining up with TRBD1. The germline gives CDR1 MNHNY, CDR2 SVGAGI (reference sequence). This CDR3 region has 12 residues. The chain's CDR3 is CASSPQGATQCF. In DNA form, the CDR3 reads TGTGCTAGCAGTCCCCAGGGGGCTACGCAGTGTTTT.

The table lists this clonotype with many counts. The chain carries TRBV29-1 and TRBJ2-1; D is possibly TRBD1 or TRBD2 (7 bases each). The germline V gene encodes CDR1 SQVTM and CDR2 ANQGSEA. The CDR3 has 15 amino acids. V dropped 1 base and J dropped 6 bases, with 16 bases sitting between them. CDR3 region: CSVEGGGGSTNEQFF. CDR3 in DNA: TGCAGCGTTGAAGGAGGGGGCGGGAGTACCAATGAGCAGTTCTTC.